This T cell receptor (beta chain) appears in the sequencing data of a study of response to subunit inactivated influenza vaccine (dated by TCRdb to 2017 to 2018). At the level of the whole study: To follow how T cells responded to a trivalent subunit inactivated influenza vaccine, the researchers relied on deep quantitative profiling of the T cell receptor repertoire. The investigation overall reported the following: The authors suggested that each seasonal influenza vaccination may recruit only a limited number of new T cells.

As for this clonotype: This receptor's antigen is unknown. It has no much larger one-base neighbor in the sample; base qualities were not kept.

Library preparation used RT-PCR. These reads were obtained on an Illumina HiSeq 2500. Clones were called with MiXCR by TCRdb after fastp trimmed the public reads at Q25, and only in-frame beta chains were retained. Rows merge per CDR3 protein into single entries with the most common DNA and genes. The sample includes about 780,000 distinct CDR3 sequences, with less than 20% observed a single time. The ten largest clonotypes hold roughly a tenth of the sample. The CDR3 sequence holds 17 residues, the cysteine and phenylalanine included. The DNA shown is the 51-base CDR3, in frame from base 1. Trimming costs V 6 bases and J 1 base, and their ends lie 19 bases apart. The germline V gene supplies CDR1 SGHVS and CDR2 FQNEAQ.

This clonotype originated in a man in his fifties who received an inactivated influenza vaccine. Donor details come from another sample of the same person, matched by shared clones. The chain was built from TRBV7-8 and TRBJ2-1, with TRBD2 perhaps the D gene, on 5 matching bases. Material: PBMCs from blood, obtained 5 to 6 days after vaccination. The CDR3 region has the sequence CASRELRVGKSYNEQFF. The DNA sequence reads TGTGCCAGCAGAGAACTGAGGGTGGGCAAGTCCTACAATGAGCAGTTCTTC.